This TCR beta chain was recorded in a study of cytomegalovirus exposure and HLA in healthy donors. Study-wide background: Of roughly 400 genotyped donors, roughly 81% grouped in the Caucasian-associated ancestry cluster. General study points: The investigators catalogued 150 or so TCR beta chains as cytomegalovirus-associated. Later analysis identified over 15,000 TCR beta sequences associated with HLA alleles, using a false discovery rate threshold of 0.05. Differences between HLA loci emerged in a later analysis of TCR association rates, with DRB1 most and HLA-C fewest.

On this clone itself: The antigen remains undetermined.

PCR was performed using 60 Vbeta and 13 Jbeta primers. The table came from immunoSEQ multiplex PCR; TCRdb's copy has only in-frame clones and leaves some out. The repertoire table contains approximately 110,000 clones. The length of the CDR3 is 15 residues. From germline, CDR1 is LNHDA and CDR2 SQIVND (reference sequence). V was trimmed by 5 bases and J by 0 bases, leaving 14 bases between them. The chain carries TRBV19 and TRBJ2-7; D perhaps matches TRBD2 (5 bases). This receptor was obtained from a man between 18 and 29 years old in good health and CMV-seronegative. The source material was PBMCs. For the CDR3, the DNA is TGTGCCAGTAGTTCGCTTGAGGGCCGCTCCTACGAGCAGTACTTC. This gives the protein CASSSLEGRSYEQYF.